This T cell receptor (beta chain) came from a study of T-cell memory formation after mild COVID-19. The germline gives CDR1 SGHVS, CDR2 FNYEAQ. The CDR3 length is 17 residues. Unmatched junction bases numbered 15, after V lost 5 bases and J lost 7 bases. MiXCR, run by TCRdb on the 5' RACE reads, gives a single entry per CDR3 protein. The data show about 350,000 distinct CDR3 sequences, approximately 14% seen once. V gene TRBV7-6 combines with J gene TRBJ2-2; 8 nucleotides match TRBD1. Input material: PBMCs or a T cell subset sorted from them (not recorded which). The receptor comes from a man between 18 and 35 years old who had mild COVID-19 (a few samples of this study predate the infection). Cell type and time point are not known. CDR3 DNA sequence: TGTGCCAGCAGCAGAGGTCGCCAGGGGGCCCAAGGCGGGGAGCTGTTTTTT. This gives the protein CASSRGRQGAQGGELFF.